This entry lists 9 T cell receptor beta chains sequenced from one sample in a study of siplizumab effects on memory and regulatory T cells. TCRdb's table, derived via immunoSEQ multiplex PCR, lists solely in-frame clones and lacks some. The table has roughly 68,000 clones, 75% to 90% seen once; the top ten hold about 3.5%. Specimen: memory CD4+ T cells sorted from blood. The receptor set was obtained from a human donor in good health.

The gene calls are TRBV6-1 and TRBJ1-2, with TRBD1 matching over 10 bases. The CDR3 contains 15 residues. Germline trimming cut 4 bases from V and 6 bases from J; bases unmatched to any gene: 8. The V gene's germline CDR1 is MNHNS and CDR2 SASEGT. This CDR3 is CASSAMTGGADGYTF. The CDR3 region has the DNA TGTGCCAGCAGTGCCATGACAGGGGGCGCGGATGGCTACACCTTC.

This chain joins TRBV1 and TRBJ2-7; the table calls TRBD2, which could not be checked here. TRBV1 is an annotated pseudogene. The CDR3 runs to 15 residues. The CDR3 DNA follows: TGCACCAGCAGCCGTAGCGGGCAGAGCTCCTACGAGCAGTACTTC. Protein product: CTSSRSGQSSYEQYF.

The J gene is TRBJ2-7, the V gene TRBV7-6, with a possible D match to TRBD2 (6 bases). Germline V gives CDR1 SGHVS, CDR2 FNYEAQ. Trimming took 0 bases from V and 7 from J, leaving 22 bases between them. The CDR3 length is 17 residues. The CDR3 DNA sequence: TGTGCCAGCAGCTTAGCCGGGAGAGGCCGGCTTAGCACGGAGCAGTACTTC. Residues: CASSLAGRGRLSTEQYF.

The V and J genes are TRBV10-3 and TRBJ2-2, with D unclear. Germline assignment: CDR1 ENHRY and CDR2 SYGVKD. Trimming pared 1 base from V and 4 bases from J, leaving 10 bases between. The CDR3 consists of 15 residues. In DNA, the CDR3 is TGTGCCATCAGTGAGTGGGCAGGCTCCACCGGGGAGCTGTTTTTT. It specifies CAISEWAGSTGELFF.

This clone has only one observation. CDR3 residues: CASSSVSSYEQYF. The CDR3 region has the DNA TGTGCCAGCAGTTCCGTTAGCTCCTACGAGCAGTACTTC. The chain links TRBV2 to TRBJ2-7, with D unresolved. CDR3 size: 13 residues. V lost 5 bases and J 0 bases, leaving 8 bases between the germline ends. CDR1 SNHLY and CDR2 FYNNEI come from the germline V gene.

This rearrangement joins TRBV5-1 to TRBJ2-3; 8 nucleotides agree with TRBD2. The CDR3 totals 16 residues. Germline trimming cut 0 bases from V and 4 bases from J; bases unmatched to any gene: 7. The germline V gene encodes CDR1 SGHRS and CDR2 YFSETQ. DNA for the CDR3: TGCGCCAGCAGCTTGGCCAGCGGGAGAGCCGCAGATACGCAGTATTTT. Protein: CASSLASGRAADTQYF.

The rearrangement links TRBV5-1 to TRBJ2-5, with D possibly being TRBD2 (5 bases). The V gene lost 0 bases and the J gene lost 4 bases, with 7 bases spanning the gap. This CDR3 spans 13 amino acids. The germline V gene has CDR1 SGHRS and CDR2 YFSETQ. CDR3 DNA: TGCGCCAGCAGCTTGGCCGGAGGAGAGACCCAGTACTTC. Translation: CASSLAGGETQYF.

V usage is TRBV18 and J usage is TRBJ2-1, with D perhaps TRBD2 (6 bases). Germline V gives CDR1 KGHSH, CDR2 LQKENI. The CDR3 extends over 15 amino acids. Trimming pared 1 base from V and 7 bases from J, leaving 14 bases between. The CDR3 sequence is CASSPREGGGNEQFF. CDR3 coding DNA: TGTGCCAGCTCACCACGTGAGGGAGGAGGGAATGAGCAGTTCTTC.

This sequence joins TRBV2 and TRBJ2-7; D is uncertain. V shed 4 bases and J shed 3 bases, with 7 bases lying between them. Germline V gives CDR1 SNHLY, CDR2 FYNNEI. The length of the CDR3 is 12 residues. The CDR3 region is CASSVKGYEQYF. CDR3 in DNA: TGTGCCAGCAGTGTGAAGGGCTACGAGCAGTACTTC.